The clone carrying this T cell receptor beta chain has more than one count but fewer than ten. Indicated time point: persistent/refractory GD, antithyroid drugs over 5 years with positive TRAb. From PBMCs, RNA was extracted and then used to make the TCR library. This sample stems from a study of regulatory T cells in long-lasting Graves disease. Construction of TCR beta libraries relied on iRepertoire HTBI primers and on Arm-PCR targeting CDR3 regions. From the multiplex PCR reads, TCRdb called clonotypes with MiXCR, one entry per CDR3 protein. Here the sample spans about 430,000 distinct CDR3 sequences, 21% being singletons. Germline CDR1 SEHNR, CDR2 FQNEAQ (reference sequence). There are 15 residues in the CDR3. Trimming removed 5 bases at V and 2 bases at J, with 15 bases between.

Material: peripheral blood mononuclear cells (PBMCs), obtained when the disease was refractory, from a patient treated with antithyroid drugs. The rearrangement links TRBV7-9 to TRBJ2-5; D is possibly TRBD1 (6 bases). The receptor's source is a female donor with Graves disease. The CDR3 DNA reads TGTGCCAGCAGCGGACCTGGACAGTTACAAGAGACCCAGTACTTC. It encodes CASSGPGQLQETQYF.